The T cell receptor beta chain described here comes from a study of CXCR3-negative and CXCR3-positive naive CD8 T cells. In regard to this clonotype: Antigen: not known.

The CDR3 spans 16 residues. The germline V gene encodes CDR1 LGHNA and CDR2 YSLEER. Naivety in CD8+ T cells corresponded to a CD45RO-CCR7+CD27+CD95- phenotype. UMI-tagged TRB cDNA libraries were built via 5' RACE. No DNA is given; TCRdb re-called the 5' RACE reads and lists each CDR3 protein once. The ten top clones account for about 0.78%, within a sample of around 60,000 distinct CDR3 sequences. Study-wide results and limits: Once cells were cryopreserved, CXCR3 expression went down partly, and most assays used fresh PBMCs. Naive CXCR3-positive cells had TRB CDR3s more hydrophobic than those of CXCR3-negative naive cells.

The V and J genes are TRBV4-3 and TRBJ1-1; TCRdb's D call, TRBD1, is unchecked because there is no DNA. This sequence was found in a human donor in good health. Some clones in this sample may be carry-over from other donors' samples. The source material was naive CXCR3+ CD8+ T cells from blood. Stated subset: CD45RO-CCR7+CD27+CD95- naive CD8+ T cells expressing CXCR3 (TNR3+). This chain's CDR3 is CASSQTRGGANTEAFF.